Here is one T cell receptor beta chain with its context. This sample was taken from a study of blood T cell repertoires in COVID-19. Study-wide background: COVID-19 samples collected from the United States, Italy and Spain covered acute and convalescent phases.

Recovered participants had two consecutive negative NP/OP PCR tests, healthcare professional clearance, or symptom resolution. Original data processing: Quantification of nucleated cells was approximated via reference gene primer amplification. Generated by immunoSEQ multiplex PCR, the TCRdb table keeps only in-frame clones and is missing some. That table gives V, J and clone size, and the DNA gave D and trimming. The sample shows some 300,000 clones, around 89% of them seen only once. Per germline, CDR1 MNHEY and CDR2 SMNVEV (reference sequence). V was trimmed by 6 bases and J by 3 bases, leaving 21 bases between them. The CDR3 totals 16 residues.

V gene TRBV27 combines with J gene TRBJ2-7; weak D call: TRBD1 (6 bases). The receptor's source is a woman between 40 and 50 years old who had recovered from COVID-19. Sequences were obtained from PBMCs or T cells enriched from blood (not recorded which). The CDR3 sequence: CASSPTTGIKYYEQYF. CDR3 DNA sequence: TGTGCCAGCAGCCCCACTACAGGGATTAAGTACTACGAGCAGTACTTC.